Following are 17 T cell receptor beta chains from one sample sequenced in a study of PD-1 blockade in classical Hodgkin lymphoma. The protocol was immunoSEQ multiplex PCR, while the TCRdb copy is restricted to in-frame clones and leaves out a portion. Of around 14,000 clones in the sample, 91% were seen once. Time point meaning: newly diagnosed, previously untreated cHL patient sample. After thawing, PBMCs were subjected to magnetic negative selection to isolate CD8+ T cells. Sequencing was carried out using CD8+ T cells from blood. These receptors were taken from a human donor with classical Hodgkin lymphoma.

The CDR3 sequence: CASSAAGQGIHEQYF. In DNA form, the CDR3 reads TGTGCCAGCAGCGCGGCGGGACAGGGGATCCACGAGCAGTACTTC. This chain links TRBV7-8 with TRBJ2-7; 10 nucleotides agree with TRBD1. Germline V gives CDR1 SGHVS, CDR2 FQNEAQ. CDR3 length: 15 amino acids. The junction had 9 bases not matched to a gene; V was cut back by 5 bases and J by 5 bases. The full variable domain, with the rest looked up from reference TRBV7-8 and TRBJ2-7, is GAGVSQSPRYKVAKRGQDVALRCDPISGHVSLFWYQQALGQGPEFLTYFQNEAQLDKSGLPSDRFFAERPEGSVSTLKIQRTQQEDSAVYLCASSAAGQGIHEQYFGPGTRLTVT.

The CDR3 sequence: CATSPRDSSYEQYV. The CDR3 region has the DNA TGTGCCACCAGCCCCCGGGACAGTTCCTACGAGCAGTACGTC. V is TRBV15 and J is TRBJ2-7, with 7 bases lining up with TRBD1. Germline V lookup: CDR1 LNHNV, CDR2 YYDKDF (reference sequence). This CDR3 contains 14 residues. The V and J ends lost 5 bases and 1 base, in that order; junction bases with no gene match: 5.

This rearrangement joins TRBV5-4 to TRBJ1-1, with D perhaps TRBD1 (5 bases). This CDR3 is 13 amino acids long. Trimming left V 1 base short and J 3 bases short, with 7 bases between. The V gene's germline CDR1 is SGHNT and CDR2 YYREEE (reference sequence). DNA of the CDR3: TGTGCCAGCAGCTTGTGGGGGGACACTGAAGCTTTCTTT. Its protein product is CASSLWGDTEAFF.

The chain uses TRBV5-1 and TRBJ2-1; 11 bases agree with TRBD2. The V gene end was trimmed by 3 bases and the J gene end by 8 bases; junction bases not matched to a gene: 10. Germline loops: CDR1 SGHRS, CDR2 YFSETQ. This CDR3 has 16 amino acids. CDR3 loop: CASSSVAGGPPDEQFF. CDR3 DNA: TGCGCCAGCAGCTCTGTAGCGGGAGGGCCCCCTGATGAGCAGTTCTTC.

J is TRBJ2-1 and V is TRBV27; TRBD1 matches at 7 bases. Germline V gene sequence: CDR1 MNHEY, CDR2 SMNVEV (reference sequence). Germline trimming cut 3 bases from V and 5 bases from J; bases unmatched to any gene: 16. This CDR3 has 18 residues. Here the CDR3 reads CASSLLLQGPGSNNEQFF. CDR3 sequence (DNA): TGTGCCAGCAGTTTGCTCCTACAGGGGCCTGGGTCCAACAATGAGCAGTTCTTC.

The chain has TRBV4-1 and TRBJ1-1; TRBD1 matches 10 bases. In germline, CDR1 is MGHRA, CDR2 YSYEKL. This CDR3 contains 13 residues. V lost 4 bases, J lost 8 bases, and 4 bases stayed unmatched. Here the CDR3 reads CASSLPTGGEAFF. For the CDR3, the DNA is TGCGCCAGCAGCCTACCGACAGGGGGCGAAGCTTTCTTT.

This chain connects TRBV5-4 to TRBJ1-1; no firm D call. The CDR3 totals 14 residues. V lost 3 bases, J lost 3 bases, and 12 bases lay in between. Germline CDR1 reads SGHNT; CDR2 reads YYREEE (reference sequence). CDR3 sequence: CASSWALPYTEAFF. The CDR3 DNA follows: TGTGCCAGCAGCTGGGCGCTCCCGTACACTGAAGCTTTCTTT.

The V gene is TRBV6-5, the J gene TRBJ2-1; TRBD2 matches at 11 bases. In germline, CDR1 is MNHEY, CDR2 SVGAGI. The V and J ends lost 0 bases and 8 bases, in that order; junction bases with no gene match: 6. This CDR3 has 16 amino acids. This CDR3 is CASSYSLAGGPHEQFF. DNA of the CDR3: TGTGCCAGCAGTTACTCTTTAGCGGGAGGGCCGCATGAGCAGTTCTTC.

The gene calls are TRBV25-1 and TRBJ2-2; TRBD2 matches at 7 bases. CDR1 and CDR2 (germline): MGHDK, SYGVNS. The V and J ends lost 3 bases and 4 bases, in that order; junction bases with no gene match: 5. The CDR3 is 15 amino acids. The CDR3, as DNA: TGTGCCAGCAGTGACCCGGGAGGCGGCACCGGGGAGCTGTTTTTT. Residues: CASSDPGGGTGELFF.

The chain carries TRBV27 and TRBJ2-1; 7 bases are shared with TRBD2. CDR1 and CDR2 (germline): MNHEY, SMNVEV (reference sequence). V was pared by 5 bases and J by 4 bases, with 5 bases of the junction left unmatched. The CDR3 runs 14 residues. The CDR3 sequence: CASSLGGSYNEQFF. The CDR3, as DNA: TGTGCCAGCAGTCTGGGCGGGAGTTACAATGAGCAGTTCTTC.

Only one count was recorded for this clone. The junction shows a germline mismatch at one end, possibly a read error. V and J are TRBV7-7 and TRBJ2-1; 7 bases line up with TRBD2. CDR1 is SSHAT, CDR2 FNYEAQ, per germline (reference sequence). The CDR3 has 16 amino acids. CDR3 nucleotide sequence: TGTGCTAGCAGCTTAGCCCCTAGCGGACCTTACAATGAGCAGTTCTTC. Residues: CASSLAPSGPYNEQFF.

The DNA of the CDR3 is TGTGCCAGCAGCGACCCACAATCAGGGGTCTACAATGAGCAGTTCTTC. Translated, it gives CASSDPQSGVYNEQFF. The chain carries TRBV9 and TRBJ2-1; D possibly corresponds to TRBD1 (6 bases). The germline V gene has CDR1 SGDLS and CDR2 YYNGEE. Trimming shortened V by 3 bases and J by 3 bases, and 16 bases separated the two germline ends. The CDR3 extends over 16 amino acids.

The rearrangement uses TRBV4-1 and TRBJ2-3; TRBD2 might be the D (7 bases). Trimming cost V 0 bases and J 0 bases, with 13 bases left between them. The CDR3 covers 17 residues. Looked up from germline, CDR1 is MGHRA and CDR2 is YSYEKL. The CDR3 region has the DNA TGCGCCAGCAGCCAAGATACGGGGGGCGTTAGCACAGATACGCAGTATTTT. Encoded protein: CASSQDTGGVSTDTQYF.

This chain links TRBV30 with TRBJ2-1, with 12 bases that match TRBD1. CDR1 is GTSNPN and CDR2 is SVGIG in the germline V gene (reference sequence). Trimming took 1 base from V and 6 from J; bases not matched to a gene: 4. This CDR3 is 15 amino acids long. The CDR3 spells CAWSEGTGGSNEQFF. CDR3 nucleotides: TGTGCCTGGAGTGAGGGGACAGGGGGCAGCAATGAGCAGTTCTTC.

A single count supports this clone. The J gene is TRBJ2-2, the V gene TRBV7-9; no definite D call. CDR3 length: 14 amino acids. The V end was cut by 3 bases, the J end by 10 bases, with 15 bases between. The germline V gene encodes CDR1 SEHNR and CDR2 FQNEAQ (reference sequence). CDR3 bases: TGTGCCAGCAGCTTCCAAAGACCACCGGAGGAGCTGTTTTTT. It specifies CASSFQRPPEELFF.

J is TRBJ2-1 and V is TRBV28, with a weak D call TRBD1 (5 bases). The CDR3 totals 14 residues. Germline V lookup: CDR1 MDHEN, CDR2 SYDVKM. V lost 2 bases, J lost 3 bases, and 8 bases lay in between. The DNA for the CDR3 is TGTGCCAGCAGTTTAAGGGGAATCTACAATGAGCAGTTCTTC. Encoded protein: CASSLRGIYNEQFF.

The CDR3: CASSLGTSANEQFF. The CDR3 DNA reads TGTGCCAGCAGCTTGGGGACTAGCGCGAATGAGCAGTTCTTC. The chain carries TRBV7-7 and TRBJ2-1; 10 bases are a match to TRBD2. This CDR3 is built from 14 residues. V shed 3 bases and J 7 bases; nucleotides not matched to a gene: 3. The germline gives CDR1 SSHAT, CDR2 FNYEAQ (reference sequence).